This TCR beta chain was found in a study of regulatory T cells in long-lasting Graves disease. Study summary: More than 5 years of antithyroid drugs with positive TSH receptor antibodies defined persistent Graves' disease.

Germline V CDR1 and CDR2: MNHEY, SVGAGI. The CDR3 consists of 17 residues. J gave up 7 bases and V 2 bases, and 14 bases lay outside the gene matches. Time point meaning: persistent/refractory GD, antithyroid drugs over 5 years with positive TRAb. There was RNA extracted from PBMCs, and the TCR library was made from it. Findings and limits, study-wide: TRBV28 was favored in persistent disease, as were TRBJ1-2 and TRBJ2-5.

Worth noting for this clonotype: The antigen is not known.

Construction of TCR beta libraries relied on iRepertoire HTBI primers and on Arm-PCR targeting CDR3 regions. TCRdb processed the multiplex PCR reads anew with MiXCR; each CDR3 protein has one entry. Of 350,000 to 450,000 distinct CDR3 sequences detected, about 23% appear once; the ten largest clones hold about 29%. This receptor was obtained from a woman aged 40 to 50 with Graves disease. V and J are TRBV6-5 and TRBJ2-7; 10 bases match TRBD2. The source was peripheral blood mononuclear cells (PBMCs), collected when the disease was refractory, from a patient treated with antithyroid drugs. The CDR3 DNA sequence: TGTGCCAGCAGTTACATAGAGATCGGGCTAGCGGGAGCTGAGCAGTACTTC. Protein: CASSYIEIGLAGAEQYF.